This is a list of T cell receptor beta chains from one sample in a study of blood T cell repertoires in COVID-19. The assay was immunoSEQ multiplex PCR, and TCRdb's table has in-frame clones only and misses some. Of 100,000 to 150,000 clones listed, around 80% are singletons. The specimen was peripheral blood. The receptors here all came from a man aged 25-45 years with COVID-19, enrolled during active disease. The conserved cysteine and the conserved F or W are not part of the CDR3 here. The D gene is left open where the match is weak.

TRBV4-2,14,TRBD1,ASSQEDRGGNQPQH
TRBV13,14,TRBD2,ASSLLLAGAYNEQF
TRBV5-4,13,TRBD1,ASSLPHQGANEQF
TRBV5-1,13,TRBD2,ASSILAGESGELF
TRBV29-1,17,TRBD2,SVTSGTSGGPSNTGELF
TRBV19,11,-,ASSIVPGGEQY
TRBV5-4,13,-,ASSLQRSHTDTQY
TRBV7-8,15,TRBD2,ASSLALASGMSYEQY
TRBV14,16,TRBD1,ASSYWTGRISGANVLT
TRBV27,12,-,ANTGGARNSPLH
TRBV5-1,14,TRBD2,ASSTTSGRGLGELF
TRBV4-3,14,TRBD2,ASSQEAGGTQNIQY
TRBV9,12,TRBD2,ASSASGGAGELF
TRBV7-9,13,TRBD1,ASSLEEGTANGYT
TRBV7-3,10,-,ASSLGATEAF
TRBV24-1,13,-,ATSEGQGPNSPLH
TRBV6-5,12,-,ASSRGGINQPQH
TRBV7-2,11,-,ASSLTTYNEQF